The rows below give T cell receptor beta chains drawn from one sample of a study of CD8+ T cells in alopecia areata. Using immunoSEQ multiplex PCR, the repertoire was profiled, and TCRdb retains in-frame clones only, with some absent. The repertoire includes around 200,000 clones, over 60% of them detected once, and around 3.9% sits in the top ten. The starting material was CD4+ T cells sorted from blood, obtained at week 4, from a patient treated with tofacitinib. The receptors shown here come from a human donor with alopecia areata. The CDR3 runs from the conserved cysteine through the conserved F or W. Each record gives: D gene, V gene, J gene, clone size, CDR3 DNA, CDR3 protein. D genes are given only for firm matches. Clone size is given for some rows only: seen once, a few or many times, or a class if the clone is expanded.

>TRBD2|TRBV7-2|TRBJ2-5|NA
TGTGCCAGCAGCTCGGGGACTAGCGGGGGAGAGACCCAGTACTTC
CASSSGTSGGETQYF
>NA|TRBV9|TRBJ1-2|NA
TGTGCCAGCAGCGTAGACTTATACGGTCTCGACTACACCTTC
CASSVDLYGLDYTF
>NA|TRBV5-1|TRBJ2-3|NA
TGCGCCAGCAGCTTGTGGGGAGATCGCACAGATACGCAGTATTTT
CASSLWGDRTDTQYF
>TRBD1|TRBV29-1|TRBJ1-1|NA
TGCAGCGTGGGACAGGGGGCAATTGAAGCTTTCTTT
CSVGQGAIEAFF
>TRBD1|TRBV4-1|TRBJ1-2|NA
TGCGCCAGCAGCCAAGCGGGACAGGGGATCTACTCTGGCTACACCTTC
CASSQAGQGIYSGYTF
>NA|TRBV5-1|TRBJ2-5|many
TGCGCCAGCAGCCAAAGCGGGCCCCATCAAGAGACCCAGTACTTC
CASSQSGPHQETQYF
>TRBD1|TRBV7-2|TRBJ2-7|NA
TGTGCCAGCAGCATGGACAGGGGTCAGCAGTACTTC
CASSMDRGQQYF
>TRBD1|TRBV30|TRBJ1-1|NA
TGTGCCAGCACGAGGGACAGTCTGAATACTGAAGCTTTCTTT
CASTRDSLNTEAFF
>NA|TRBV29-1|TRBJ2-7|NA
TGCAGCGTTACCCAGCCTCCCTACGAGCAGTACTTC
CSVTQPPYEQYF
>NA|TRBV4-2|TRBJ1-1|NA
TGTGCCAGCAGCCAAGTTCAGGACAGAGGCACTGAAGCTTTCTTT
CASSQVQDRGTEAFF
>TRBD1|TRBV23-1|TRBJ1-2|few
TGCGCCAGCAGTCAATCGGAGGGGGCTGGTGGCTACACCTTC
CASSQSEGAGGYTF
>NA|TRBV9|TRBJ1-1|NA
TGTGCCAGCAGCGTAGGACCCCCAACCACTGAAGCTTTCTTT
CASSVGPPTTEAFF
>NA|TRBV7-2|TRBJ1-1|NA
TGTGCCAGCAGCCGTGACGGGCCCTTGTTTGCTTTCTTT
CASSRDGPLFAFF
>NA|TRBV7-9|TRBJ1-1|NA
TGTGCCAGCACCGAAGGTCCTGAAGCTTTCTTT
CASTEGPEAFF
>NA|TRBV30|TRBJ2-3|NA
TGTGCCTGGAGTGTACAACTGTCATGGGATACGCAGTATTTT
CAWSVQLSWDTQYF
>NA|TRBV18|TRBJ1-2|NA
TGTGCCAGCTCAAGGGACCCGGAGTATGGCTACACCTTC
CASSRDPEYGYTF
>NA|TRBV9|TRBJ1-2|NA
TGTGCCAGCAGCGTGTCCAGTAACTATGGCTACACCTTC
CASSVSSNYGYTF
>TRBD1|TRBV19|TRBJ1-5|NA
TGTGCCAGTAGTGTGGACAGGGGTTCCTGGATTCGACTTAATCAGCCCCAGCATTTT
CASSVDRGSWIRLNQPQHF
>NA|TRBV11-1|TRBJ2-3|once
TGTGCCAGCAGCACCAACCCCAGTGGCACAGATACGCAGTATTTT
CASSTNPSGTDTQYF
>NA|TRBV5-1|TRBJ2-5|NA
TGCGCCAGCAGCTACGACAGCCTCCAAGAGACCCAGTACTTC
CASSYDSLQETQYF
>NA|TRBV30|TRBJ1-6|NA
TGTGCCTGGAAAAACTCGGGACTCCGGTATTCACCCCTCCACTTT
CAWKNSGLRYSPLHF
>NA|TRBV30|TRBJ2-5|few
TGTGCCTGGAGTGTTGAGACCCAGTACTTC
CAWSVETQYF
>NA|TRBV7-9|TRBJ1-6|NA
TGTGCCAGCAGCTTAGTAGGCTCACCCCTCCACTTT
CASSLVGSPLHF
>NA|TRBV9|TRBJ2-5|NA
TGTGCCAGCAGCGTAGAACCTAGCCGAGAGACCCAGTACTTC
CASSVEPSRETQYF
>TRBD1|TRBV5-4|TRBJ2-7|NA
TGTGCCAGCAGTCCCGAGACAGGGTTTTTCTACGAGCAGTACTTC
CASSPETGFFYEQYF
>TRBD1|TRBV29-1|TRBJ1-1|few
TGCAGCGCCGGACAGGGGGGCGTCACTGAAGCTTTCTTT
CSAGQGGVTEAFF
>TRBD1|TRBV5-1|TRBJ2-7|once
TGCGCCAGCAGCTCCGGACAGGGGGCAACCTACGAGCAGTACTTC
CASSSGQGATYEQYF
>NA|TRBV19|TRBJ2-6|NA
TGTGCCAGTACCTTATTTGGGTCTGGGGCCAACGTCCTGACTTTC
CASTLFGSGANVLTF
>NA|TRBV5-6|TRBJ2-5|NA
TGTGCCAGCAGCCCCGGGACGGTGGGAGAGACCCAGTACTTC
CASSPGTVGETQYF
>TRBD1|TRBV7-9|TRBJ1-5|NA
TGTGCCAGCAGCTCGGGACAGGCGGGAAATCAGCCCCAGCATTTT
CASSSGQAGNQPQHF
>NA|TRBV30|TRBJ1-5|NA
TGTGCCTGGAGTGTAATGGGGGGCAATCAGCCCCAGCATTTT
CAWSVMGGNQPQHF
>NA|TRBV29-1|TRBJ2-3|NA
TGCAGCACCAGGACAGGCACAGATACGCAGTATTTT
CSTRTGTDTQYF
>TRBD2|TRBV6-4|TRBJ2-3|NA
TGTGCCAGCAGTGACTCGATTCGTGGGACTAATACGCAGTATTTT
CASSDSIRGTNTQYF
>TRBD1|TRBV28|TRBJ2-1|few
TGTGCCAGCAGTTTGGGGACAGGGATTAGGGAGCAGTTCTTC
CASSLGTGIREQFF
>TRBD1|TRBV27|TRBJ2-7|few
TGTGCCAGCAGTTCACAAACAGGGGGCTATGAGCAGTACTTC
CASSSQTGGYEQYF
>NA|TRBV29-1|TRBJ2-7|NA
TGCAGCGTCCGGGGCCCGATGACGGTTGCCTACGAGCAGTACTTC
CSVRGPMTVAYEQYF
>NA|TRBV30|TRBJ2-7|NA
TGTGCCTGGAGTGTACCCGGATCCTACGAGCAGTACTTC
CAWSVPGSYEQYF
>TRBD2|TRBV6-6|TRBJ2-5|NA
TGTGCCAGCAGGCGCGGGGGGGCCGGGGAGACCCAGTACTTC
CASRRGGAGETQYF
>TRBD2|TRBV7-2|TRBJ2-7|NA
TGTGCCAGCAGCCAACCATTTGGGGGGGGTTACGAGCAGTACTTC
CASSQPFGGGYEQYF
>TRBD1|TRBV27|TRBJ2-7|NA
TGTGCCACCGGCCTCGGGACAGGGGTTTACGAGCAGTACTTC
CATGLGTGVYEQYF
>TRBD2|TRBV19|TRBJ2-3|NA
TGTGCCAGTAGTCCCCAGCGGGGGGGCTTGGATACGCAGTATTTT
CASSPQRGGLDTQYF
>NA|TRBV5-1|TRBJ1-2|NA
TGCGCCAGCAGCTTCCGGGGTAGCTACACCTTC
CASSFRGSYTF
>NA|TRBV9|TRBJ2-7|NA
TGTGCCAGCAGCGTGATGGAGAGGCACGAGCAGTACTTC
CASSVMERHEQYF
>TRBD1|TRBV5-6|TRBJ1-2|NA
TGTGCCAGCAGCACCCGACAGGGTCTTGGCTACACCTTC
CASSTRQGLGYTF
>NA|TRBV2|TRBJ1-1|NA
TGTGCCAGCAGTCTTGACCTTGAAGCTTTCTTT
CASSLDLEAFF
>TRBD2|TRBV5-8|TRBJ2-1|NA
TGTGCCAGCAGCTACTTCGGGGGGGCTGTCTACAATGAGCAGTTCTTC
CASSYFGGAVYNEQFF
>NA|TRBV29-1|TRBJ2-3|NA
TGCAGCGTTGGGAGACAGGTGGATACGCAGTATTTT
CSVGRQVDTQYF
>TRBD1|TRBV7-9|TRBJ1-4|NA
TGTGCCAGCAGCCGGACAGGGAGGACAGCTAATGAAAAACTGTTTTTT
CASSRTGRTANEKLFF
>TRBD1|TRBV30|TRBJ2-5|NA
TGTGCCTGGGCGGTAGGGGGCCTAGCAGAGACCCAGTACTTC
CAWAVGGLAETQYF
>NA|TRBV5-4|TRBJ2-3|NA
TGTGCCACCCAGCGGGGCACAGATACGCAGTATTTT
CATQRGTDTQYF
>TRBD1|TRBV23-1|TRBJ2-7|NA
TGCGCCAGCAGTCAAGGTGTGAGACAGGGGTCCCACGAGCAGTACTTC
CASSQGVRQGSHEQYF
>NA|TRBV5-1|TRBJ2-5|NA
TGCGCCAGCAGCTTGGTGACAGGGAGGGACGAGACCCAGTACTTC
CASSLVTGRDETQYF
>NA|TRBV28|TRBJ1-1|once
TGTGCCAGCAGGCCCCACCCGGCGGGGTTGAACACTGAAGCTTTCTTT
CASRPHPAGLNTEAFF
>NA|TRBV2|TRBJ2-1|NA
TGTGCCCGCTCAATGGGGGCTACTTCCTACAATGAGCAGTTCTTC
CARSMGATSYNEQFF
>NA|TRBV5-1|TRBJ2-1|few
TGCGCCAGCAGCTTGTCCCTCGACAATGAGCAGTTCTTC
CASSLSLDNEQFF
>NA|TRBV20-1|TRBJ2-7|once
TGCAGTGCTAGTAGGCTCAACGAGCAGTACTTC
CSASRLNEQYF
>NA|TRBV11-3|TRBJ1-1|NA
TGTGCCAGCAGCCCCGTCTCCCTCCGGACGGGGAACACTGAAGCTTTCTTT
CASSPVSLRTGNTEAFF
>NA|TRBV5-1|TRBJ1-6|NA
TGCGCCAGCAGCTTGGATCCGAATTCACCCCTCCACTTT
CASSLDPNSPLHF
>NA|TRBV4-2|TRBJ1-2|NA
TGTGCCAGTCGGGGGGACTATGGCTACACCTTC
CASRGDYGYTF